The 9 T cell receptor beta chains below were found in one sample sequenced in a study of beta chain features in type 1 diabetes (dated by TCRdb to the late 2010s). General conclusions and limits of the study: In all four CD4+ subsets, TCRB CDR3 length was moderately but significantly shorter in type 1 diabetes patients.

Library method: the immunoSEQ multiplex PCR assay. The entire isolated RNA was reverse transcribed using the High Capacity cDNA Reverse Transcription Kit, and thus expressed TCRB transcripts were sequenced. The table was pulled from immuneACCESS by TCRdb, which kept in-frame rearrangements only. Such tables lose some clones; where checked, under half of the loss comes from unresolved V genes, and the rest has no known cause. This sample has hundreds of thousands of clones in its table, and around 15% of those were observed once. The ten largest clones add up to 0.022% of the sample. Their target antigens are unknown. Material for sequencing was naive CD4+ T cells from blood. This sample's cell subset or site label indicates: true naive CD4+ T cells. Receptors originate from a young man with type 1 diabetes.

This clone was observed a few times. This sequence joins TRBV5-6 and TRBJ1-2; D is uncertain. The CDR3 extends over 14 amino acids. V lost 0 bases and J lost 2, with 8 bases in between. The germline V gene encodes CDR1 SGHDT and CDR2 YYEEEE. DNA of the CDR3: TGTGCCAGCAGCTTGGCACCAGGAAACTATGGCTACACCTTC. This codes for CASSLAPGNYGYTF.

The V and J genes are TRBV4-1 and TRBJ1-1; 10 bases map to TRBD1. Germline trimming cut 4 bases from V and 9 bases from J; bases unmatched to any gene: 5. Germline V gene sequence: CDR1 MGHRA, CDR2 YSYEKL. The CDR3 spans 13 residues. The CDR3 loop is CASSLGTGDQAFF. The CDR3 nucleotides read TGCGCCAGCAGCCTCGGGACAGGGGACCAAGCTTTCTTT.

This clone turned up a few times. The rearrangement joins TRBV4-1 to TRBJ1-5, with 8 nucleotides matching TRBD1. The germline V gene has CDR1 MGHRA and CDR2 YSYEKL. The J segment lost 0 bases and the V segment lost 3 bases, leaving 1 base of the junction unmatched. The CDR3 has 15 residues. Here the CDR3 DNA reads TGCGCCAGCAGCCAGGACAGGGCTAGCAATCAGCCCCAGCATTTT. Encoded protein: CASSQDRASNQPQHF.

CDR3 coding DNA: TGTGCCAGCAGTTTATCGGACAGGAGCTCCTACGAGCAGTACTTC. Translating gives CASSLSDRSSYEQYF. V gene TRBV27 combines with J gene TRBJ2-7; 7 nucleotides match TRBD1. V shed 0 bases and J 0 bases; nucleotides not matched to a gene: 2. CDR1 is MNHEY, CDR2 SMNVEV, per germline (reference sequence). The CDR3 totals 15 residues.

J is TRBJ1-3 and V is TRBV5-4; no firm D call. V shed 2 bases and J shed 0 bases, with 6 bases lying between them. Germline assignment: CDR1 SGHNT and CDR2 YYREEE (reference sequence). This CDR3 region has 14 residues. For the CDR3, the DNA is TGTGCCAGCAGCTTTGGCCTCTCTGGAAACACCATATATTTT. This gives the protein CASSFGLSGNTIYF. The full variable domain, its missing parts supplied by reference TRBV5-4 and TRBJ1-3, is ETGVTQSPTHLIKTRGQQVTLRCSSQSGHNTVSWYQQALGQGPQFIFQYYREEENGRGNFPPRFSGLQFPNYSSELNVNALELDDSALYLCASSFGLSGNTIYFGEGSWLTVV.

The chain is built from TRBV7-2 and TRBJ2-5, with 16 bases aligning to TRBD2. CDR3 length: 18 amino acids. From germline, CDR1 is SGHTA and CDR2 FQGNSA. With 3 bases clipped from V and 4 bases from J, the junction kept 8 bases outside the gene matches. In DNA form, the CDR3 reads TGTGCCAGCAGCTTGGGACTAGCGGGGGGGCCGAGACGAGAGACCCAGTACTTC. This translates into CASSLGLAGGPRRETQYF.

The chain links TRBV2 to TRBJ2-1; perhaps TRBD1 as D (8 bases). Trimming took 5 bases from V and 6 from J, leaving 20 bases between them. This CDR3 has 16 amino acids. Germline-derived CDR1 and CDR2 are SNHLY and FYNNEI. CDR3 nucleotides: TGTGCCAGCAGTTCTCGGACAGGGAGGGTAGGCAATGAGCAGTTCTTC. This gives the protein CASSSRTGRVGNEQFF. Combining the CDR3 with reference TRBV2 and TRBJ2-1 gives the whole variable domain EPEVTQTPSHQVTQMGQEVILRCVPISNHLYFYWYRQILGQKVEFLVSFYNNEISEKSEIFDDQFSVERPDGSNFTLKIRSTKLEDSAMYFCASSSRTGRVGNEQFFGPGTRLTVL.

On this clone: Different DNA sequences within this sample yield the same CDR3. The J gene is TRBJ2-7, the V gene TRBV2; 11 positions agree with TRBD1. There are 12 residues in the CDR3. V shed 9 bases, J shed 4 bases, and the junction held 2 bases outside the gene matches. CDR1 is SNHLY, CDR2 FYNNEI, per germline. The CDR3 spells CASRDRGYEQYF. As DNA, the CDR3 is TGTGCCAGTAGGGACAGGGGGTACGAGCAGTACTTC.

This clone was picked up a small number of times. DNA for the CDR3: TGTGCCAGTTTGGAATTACCCCAAGAGACCCAGTACTTC. Translation gives CASLELPQETQYF. This chain connects TRBV2 to TRBJ2-5, with no clear D. Germline CDR1 and CDR2: SNHLY and FYNNEI. This CDR3 spans 13 amino acids. Trimming pared 9 bases from V and 1 base from J, leaving 12 bases between. Variable domain in full (rest from reference TRBV2 and TRBJ2-5): EPEVTQTPSHQVTQMGQEVILRCVPISNHLYFYWYRQILGQKVEFLVSFYNNEISEKSEIFDDQFSVERPDGSNFTLKIRSTKLEDSAMYFCASLELPQETQYFGPGTRLLVL.